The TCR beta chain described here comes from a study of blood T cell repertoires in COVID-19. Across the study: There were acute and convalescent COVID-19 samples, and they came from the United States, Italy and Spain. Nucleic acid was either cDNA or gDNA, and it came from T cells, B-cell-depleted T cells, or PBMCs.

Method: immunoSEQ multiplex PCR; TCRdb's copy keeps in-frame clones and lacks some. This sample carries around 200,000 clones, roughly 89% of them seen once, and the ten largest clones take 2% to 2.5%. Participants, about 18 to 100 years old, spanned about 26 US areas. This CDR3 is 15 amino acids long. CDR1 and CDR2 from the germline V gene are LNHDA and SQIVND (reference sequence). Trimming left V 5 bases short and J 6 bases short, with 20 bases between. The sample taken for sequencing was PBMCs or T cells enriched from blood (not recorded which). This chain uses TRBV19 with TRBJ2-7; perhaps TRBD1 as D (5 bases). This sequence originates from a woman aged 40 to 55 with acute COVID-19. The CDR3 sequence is CASSPRPGAFTEQYF. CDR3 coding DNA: TGTGCCAGTAGTCCTCGCCCTGGGGCCTTTACCGAGCAGTACTTC.